In its sample, the clone carrying this TCR beta chain was seen many times. As yet, its antigen is unknown. The data were obtained in a study of T cells in Graves' hyperthyroidism and ophthalmopathy. Study results and caveats: The majority of expanded thyroid clonotypes above 0.001 also appeared in blood. Stable hyperthyroidism was told apart from ophthalmopathy by a model built on 13 V-J features.

Amplification of TCR beta CDR3 regions was performed using RNA transcripts as template. The HTBI set primed first-round TCR CDR3 RT-PCR. MiXCR was run by TCRdb on the multiplex PCR reads, yielding one entry per CDR3 protein. The sample lists about 520,000 distinct CDR3 sequences, around a quarter seen once, with approximately 10% in the top ten. Disease lasting under 3 months, a NOSPECS grade of at least 4, and a Clinical Activity Score of at least 3 were features of the ophthalmopathy patients. CDR1 is SQVTM, CDR2 ANQGSEA, per germline. V lost 7 bases to trimming and J lost 5 bases, with 17 bases between them. There are 13 residues in the CDR3.

The rearrangement uses TRBV29-1 and TRBJ2-5, with D perhaps being TRBD1 or TRBD2 (6 bases each). This TCR was sampled from a woman younger than 45 with Graves' ophthalmopathy. The sequencing sample was made of blood. The CDR3 loop is CSGELGGEETQYF. The CDR3 coding sequence is TGCAGCGGCGAGTTGGGGGGCGAGGAGACCCAGTACTTC.